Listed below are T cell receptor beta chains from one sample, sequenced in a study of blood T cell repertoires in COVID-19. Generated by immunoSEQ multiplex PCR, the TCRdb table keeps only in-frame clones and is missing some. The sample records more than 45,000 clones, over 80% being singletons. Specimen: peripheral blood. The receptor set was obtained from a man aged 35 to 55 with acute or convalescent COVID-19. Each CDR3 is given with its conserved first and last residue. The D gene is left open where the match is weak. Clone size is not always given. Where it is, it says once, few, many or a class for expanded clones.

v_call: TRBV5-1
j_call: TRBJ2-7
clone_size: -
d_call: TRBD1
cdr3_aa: CASSRQGSGQGEQYF
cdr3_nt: TGCGCCAGCAGCCGACAGGGCTCGGGGCAGGGGGAGCAGTACTTC

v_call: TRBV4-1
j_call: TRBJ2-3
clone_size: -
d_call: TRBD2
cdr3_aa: CASSQVGLPGLVITDTQYF
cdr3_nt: TGCGCCAGCAGCCAAGTAGGCCTACCTGGACTAGTTATCACAGATACGCAGTATTTT

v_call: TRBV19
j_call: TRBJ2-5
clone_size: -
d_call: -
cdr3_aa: CASSIGGETQYF
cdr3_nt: TGTGCCAGTAGTATCGGGGGAGAGACCCAGTACTTC

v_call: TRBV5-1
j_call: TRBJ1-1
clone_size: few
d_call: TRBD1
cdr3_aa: CASSSSRGSNTEAFF
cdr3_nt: TGCGCCAGCAGCTCAAGCAGGGGGTCGAACACTGAAGCTTTCTTT

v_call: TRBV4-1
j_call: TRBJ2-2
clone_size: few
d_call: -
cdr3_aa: CASSQGQQITGELFF
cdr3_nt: TGCGCCAGCAGCCAAGGACAACAAATCACCGGGGAGCTGTTTTTT

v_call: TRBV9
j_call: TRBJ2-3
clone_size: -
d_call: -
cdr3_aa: CASSAQGSNTDTQYF
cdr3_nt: TGTGCCAGCAGCGCTCAGGGGAGCAACACAGATACGCAGTATTTT

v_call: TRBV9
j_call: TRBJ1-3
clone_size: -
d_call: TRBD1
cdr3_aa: CASSASGQGIKENTIYF
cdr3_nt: TGTGCCAGCAGCGCGTCGGGACAGGGGATCAAGGAAAACACCATATATTTT

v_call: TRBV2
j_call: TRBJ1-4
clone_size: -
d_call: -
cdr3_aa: CASRGTPTNEKLFF
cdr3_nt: TGTGCCAGCAGGGGGACTCCAACTAATGAAAAACTGTTTTTT

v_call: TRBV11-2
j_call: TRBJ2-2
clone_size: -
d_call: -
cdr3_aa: CASTLRGTHTGELFF
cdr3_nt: TGTGCCAGCACCCTCCGGGGGACCCACACCGGGGAGCTGTTTTTT

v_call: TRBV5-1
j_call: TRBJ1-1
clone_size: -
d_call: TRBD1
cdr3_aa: CASRLQGANTEAFF
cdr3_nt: TGCGCCAGCAGACTCCAGGGGGCGAACACTGAAGCTTTCTTT

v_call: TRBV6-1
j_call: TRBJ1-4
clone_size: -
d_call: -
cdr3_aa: CASSEVAFSSREKLFF
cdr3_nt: TGTGCCAGCAGTGAAGTGGCCTTCTCTTCTCGTGAAAAACTGTTTTTT

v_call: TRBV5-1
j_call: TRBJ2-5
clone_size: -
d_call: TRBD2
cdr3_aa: CASSFGTAGVGETQYF
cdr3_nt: TGCGCCAGCAGCTTTGGTACAGCGGGAGTTGGGGAGACCCAGTACTTC

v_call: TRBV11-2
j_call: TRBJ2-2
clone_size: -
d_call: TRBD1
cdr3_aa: CASSLGRDRVVRLFF
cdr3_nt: TGTGCCAGCAGCTTAGGAAGAGACAGGGTGGTTCGGCTGTTTTTT

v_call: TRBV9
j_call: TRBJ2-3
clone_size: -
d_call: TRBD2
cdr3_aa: CASSSRGSGRKDTQYF
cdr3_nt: TGTGCCAGCAGCTCCCGTGGTAGCGGGAGGAAAGATACGCAGTATTTT

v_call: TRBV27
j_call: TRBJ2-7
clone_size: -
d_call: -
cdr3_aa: CASSLLTDYEQYF
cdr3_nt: TGTGCCAGCAGTTTACTGACAGATTACGAGCAGTACTTC

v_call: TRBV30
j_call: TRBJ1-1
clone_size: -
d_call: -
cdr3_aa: CAWSASENTEAFF
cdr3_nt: TGTGCCTGGAGTGCTTCAGAAAACACTGAAGCTTTCTTT

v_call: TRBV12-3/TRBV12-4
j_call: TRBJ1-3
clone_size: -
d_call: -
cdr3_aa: CASRRFRRDTIYF
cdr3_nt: TGTGCCAGCAGAAGATTCCGGAGGGACACCATATATTTT